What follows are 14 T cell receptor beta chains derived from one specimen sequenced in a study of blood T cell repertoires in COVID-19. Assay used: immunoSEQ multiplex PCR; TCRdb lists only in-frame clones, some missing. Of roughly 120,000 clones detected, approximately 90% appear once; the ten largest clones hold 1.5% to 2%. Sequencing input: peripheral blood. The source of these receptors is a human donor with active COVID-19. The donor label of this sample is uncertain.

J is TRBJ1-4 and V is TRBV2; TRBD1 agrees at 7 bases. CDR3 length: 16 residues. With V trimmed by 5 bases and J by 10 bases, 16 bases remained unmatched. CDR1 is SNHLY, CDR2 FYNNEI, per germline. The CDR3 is CASSRGRGNSKGKLFF. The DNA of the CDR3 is TGTGCCAGCAGTCGGGGCAGGGGGAATTCGAAGGGAAAACTGTTTTTT.

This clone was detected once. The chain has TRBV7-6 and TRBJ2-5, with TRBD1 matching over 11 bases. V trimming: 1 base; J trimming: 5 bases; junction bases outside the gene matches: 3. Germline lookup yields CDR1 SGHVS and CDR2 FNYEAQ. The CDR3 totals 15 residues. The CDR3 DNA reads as TGTGCCAGCAGCTTAGGGACAGGGGGCAGGGAGACCCAGTACTTC. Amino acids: CASSLGTGGRETQYF.

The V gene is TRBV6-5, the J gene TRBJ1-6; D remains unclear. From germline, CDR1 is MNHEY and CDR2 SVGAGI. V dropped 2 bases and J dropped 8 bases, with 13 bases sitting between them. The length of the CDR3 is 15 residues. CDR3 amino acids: CASSYRPPQDSPLHF. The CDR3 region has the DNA TGTGCCAGCAGTTACCGACCCCCCCAGGATTCACCCCTCCACTTT.

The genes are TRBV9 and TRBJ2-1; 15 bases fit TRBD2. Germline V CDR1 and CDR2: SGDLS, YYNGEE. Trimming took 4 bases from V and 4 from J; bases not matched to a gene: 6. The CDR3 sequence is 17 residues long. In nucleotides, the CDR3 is TGTGCCAGCAGCACCACCGGGACTAGCGGGGGGTACAATGAGCAGTTCTTC. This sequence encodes CASSTTGTSGGYNEQFF.

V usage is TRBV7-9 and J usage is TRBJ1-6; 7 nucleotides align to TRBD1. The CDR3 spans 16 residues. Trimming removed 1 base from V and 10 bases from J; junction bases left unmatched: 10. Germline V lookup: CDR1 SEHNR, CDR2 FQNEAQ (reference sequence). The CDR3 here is CASSLETGINWSPLHF. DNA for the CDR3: TGTGCCAGCAGCTTAGAGACAGGGATAAATTGGTCACCCCTCCACTTT.

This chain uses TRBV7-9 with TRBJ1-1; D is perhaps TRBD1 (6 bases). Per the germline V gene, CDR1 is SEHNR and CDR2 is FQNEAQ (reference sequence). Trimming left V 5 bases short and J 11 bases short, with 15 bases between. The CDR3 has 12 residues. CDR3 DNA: TGTGCCAGCAGCCCGGGGGGCGGGGGCGCTTTCTTT. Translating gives CASSPGGGGAFF.

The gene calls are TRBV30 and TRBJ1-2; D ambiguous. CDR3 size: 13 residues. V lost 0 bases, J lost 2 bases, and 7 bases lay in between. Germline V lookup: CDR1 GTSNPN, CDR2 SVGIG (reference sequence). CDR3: CAWSVAQNYGYTF. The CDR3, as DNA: TGTGCCTGGAGTGTAGCACAGAACTATGGCTACACCTTC.

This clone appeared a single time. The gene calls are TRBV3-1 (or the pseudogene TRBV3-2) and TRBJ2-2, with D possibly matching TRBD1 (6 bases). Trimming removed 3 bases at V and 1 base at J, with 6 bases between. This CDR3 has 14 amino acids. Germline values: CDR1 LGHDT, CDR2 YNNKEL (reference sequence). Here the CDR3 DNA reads TGTGCCAGCAGCCAGACAGGGAACACCGGGGAGCTGTTTTTT. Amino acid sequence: CASSQTGNTGELFF.

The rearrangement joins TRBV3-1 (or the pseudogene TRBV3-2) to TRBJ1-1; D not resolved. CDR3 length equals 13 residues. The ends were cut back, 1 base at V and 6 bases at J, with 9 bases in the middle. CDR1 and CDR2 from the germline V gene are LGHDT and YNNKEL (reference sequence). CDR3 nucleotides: TGTGCCAGCAGCCAAGTATTGCAGGCTGAAGCTTTCTTT. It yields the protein CASSQVLQAEAFF.

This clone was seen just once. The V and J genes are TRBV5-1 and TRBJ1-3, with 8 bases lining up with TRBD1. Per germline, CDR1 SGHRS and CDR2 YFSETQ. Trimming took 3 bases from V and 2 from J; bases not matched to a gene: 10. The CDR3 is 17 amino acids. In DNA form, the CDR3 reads TGCGCCAGCAGCTCCACGCCAGGGGGCTTTGCTGGAAACACCATATATTTT. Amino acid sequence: CASSSTPGGFAGNTIYF.

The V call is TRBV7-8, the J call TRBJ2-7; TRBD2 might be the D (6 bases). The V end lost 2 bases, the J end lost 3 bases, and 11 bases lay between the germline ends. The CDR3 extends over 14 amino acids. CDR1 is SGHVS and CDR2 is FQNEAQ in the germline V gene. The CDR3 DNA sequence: TGTGCCAGCAGCTTAAGCGGGTTAGGCTACGAGCAGTACTTC. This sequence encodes CASSLSGLGYEQYF.

For the CDR3, the DNA is TGTGCCAGCAGCCAAGGCCTGGGACAGGGGAGGGCTAGAAAACTGTTTTTT. Amino acids: CASSQGLGQGRARKLFF. The chain links TRBV3-1 (or the pseudogene TRBV3-2) to TRBJ1-4; 10 bases map to TRBD1. The germline V gene encodes CDR1 LGHDT and CDR2 YNNKEL (reference sequence). The V and J ends lost 1 base and 10 bases, in that order; junction bases with no gene match: 12. CDR3 length equals 17 residues.

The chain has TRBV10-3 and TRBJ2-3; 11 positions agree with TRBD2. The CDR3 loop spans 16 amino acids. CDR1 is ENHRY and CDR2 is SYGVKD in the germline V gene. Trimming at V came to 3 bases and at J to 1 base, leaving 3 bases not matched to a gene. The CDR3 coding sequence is TGTGCCATCAGTGATTTACTAGCGGGGGGCACAGATACGCAGTATTTT. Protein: CAISDLLAGGTDTQYF.

CDR3 DNA: TGTGCCAGCAGCTTACAGCGGGGGAGGGAGACCCAGTACTTC. The encoded protein is CASSLQRGRETQYF. This rearrangement joins TRBV7-2 to TRBJ2-5; 8 positions match TRBD2. This CDR3 region has 14 residues. Germline loops: CDR1 SGHTA, CDR2 FQGNSA. Trimming took 2 bases from V and 5 from J; bases not matched to a gene: 4.